This T cell receptor (beta chain) was documented in a study of cytomegalovirus exposure and HLA in healthy donors. A remark on this clone: Its matching antigen is unknown.

The PCR ran on 60 Vbeta and 13 Jbeta primers. Profiled with immunoSEQ multiplex PCR; TCRdb holds only in-frame clones, not every one. This repertoire includes 150,000 to 250,000 clones. General study results and limits: In vitro confirmation showed a few CMV-associated chains to be CMV antigen specific.

J was trimmed by 3 bases and V by 0 bases; bases with no gene match: 7. The CDR3 spans 16 residues. Germline loops: CDR1 MNHEY, CDR2 SMNVEV (reference sequence). The TCR originated in a boy under 18 in good health and CMV-seronegative. This rearrangement joins TRBV27 to TRBJ2-7; the match to TRBD1 covers 8 bases. The sample consisted of PBMCs. CDR3 sequence (DNA): TGTGCCAGCAGTTTATCTGGACAGGGCCCCTACTACGAGCAGTACTTC. This sequence encodes CASSLSGQGPYYEQYF.